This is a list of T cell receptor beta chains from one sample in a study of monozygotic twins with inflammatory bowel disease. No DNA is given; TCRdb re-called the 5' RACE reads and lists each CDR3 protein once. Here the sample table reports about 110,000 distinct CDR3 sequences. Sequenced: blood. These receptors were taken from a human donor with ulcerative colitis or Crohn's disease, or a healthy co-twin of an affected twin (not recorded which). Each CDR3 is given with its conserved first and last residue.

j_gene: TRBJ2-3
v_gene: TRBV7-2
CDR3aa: CASSLVVAGGGGTDTQYF

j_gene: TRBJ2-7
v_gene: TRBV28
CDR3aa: CASSLFVTGTSYEQYF

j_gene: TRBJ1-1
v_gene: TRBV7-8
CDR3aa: CASSLQEDWMNTEAFF

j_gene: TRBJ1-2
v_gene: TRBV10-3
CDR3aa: CAISRTGGSYGYTF

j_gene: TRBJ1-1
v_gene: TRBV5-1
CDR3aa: CASSLNPGTEAFF

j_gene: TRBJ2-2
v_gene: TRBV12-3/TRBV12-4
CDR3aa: CASSFSSGSTGELFF

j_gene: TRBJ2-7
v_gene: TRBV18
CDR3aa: CASSPSAGRGYEQYF

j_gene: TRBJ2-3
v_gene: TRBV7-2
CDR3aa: CASSAWPADTQYF

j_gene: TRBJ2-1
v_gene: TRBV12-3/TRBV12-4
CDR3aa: CASSLGPGQDEQFF

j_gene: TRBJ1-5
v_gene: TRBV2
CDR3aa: CASSEGQEGSNQPQHF

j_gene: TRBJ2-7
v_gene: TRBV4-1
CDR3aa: CASSQVIVGEQYF

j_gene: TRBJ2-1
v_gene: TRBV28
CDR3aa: CASSFQGPAYNEQFF

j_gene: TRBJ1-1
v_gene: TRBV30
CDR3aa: CAWSVRESAWGLNTEAFF

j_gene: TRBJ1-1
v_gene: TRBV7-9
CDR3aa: CASSHSGYTEAFF

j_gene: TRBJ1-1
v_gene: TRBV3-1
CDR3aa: CASSQDGQGDTEAFF

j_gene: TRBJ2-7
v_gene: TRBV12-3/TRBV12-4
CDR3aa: CASSASYEQYF

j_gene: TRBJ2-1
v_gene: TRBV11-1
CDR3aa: CASSPWGTSVTGSYNEQFF

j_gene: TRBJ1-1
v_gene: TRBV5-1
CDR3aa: CASSLETPNTEAFF

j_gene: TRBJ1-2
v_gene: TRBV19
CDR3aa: CASSISPPRTVPNYGYTF

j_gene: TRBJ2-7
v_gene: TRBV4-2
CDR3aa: CASSQMQGSYEQYF

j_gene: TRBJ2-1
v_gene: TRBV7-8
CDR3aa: CASSLQRGEIYNEQFF

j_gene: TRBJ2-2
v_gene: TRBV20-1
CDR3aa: CSGREGGEAGELFF

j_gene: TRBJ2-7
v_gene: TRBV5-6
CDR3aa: CASSSMRTGWQYF

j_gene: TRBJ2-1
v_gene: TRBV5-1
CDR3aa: CASSLHTDNEQFF

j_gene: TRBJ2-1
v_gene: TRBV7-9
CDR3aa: CASSRNVEQFF